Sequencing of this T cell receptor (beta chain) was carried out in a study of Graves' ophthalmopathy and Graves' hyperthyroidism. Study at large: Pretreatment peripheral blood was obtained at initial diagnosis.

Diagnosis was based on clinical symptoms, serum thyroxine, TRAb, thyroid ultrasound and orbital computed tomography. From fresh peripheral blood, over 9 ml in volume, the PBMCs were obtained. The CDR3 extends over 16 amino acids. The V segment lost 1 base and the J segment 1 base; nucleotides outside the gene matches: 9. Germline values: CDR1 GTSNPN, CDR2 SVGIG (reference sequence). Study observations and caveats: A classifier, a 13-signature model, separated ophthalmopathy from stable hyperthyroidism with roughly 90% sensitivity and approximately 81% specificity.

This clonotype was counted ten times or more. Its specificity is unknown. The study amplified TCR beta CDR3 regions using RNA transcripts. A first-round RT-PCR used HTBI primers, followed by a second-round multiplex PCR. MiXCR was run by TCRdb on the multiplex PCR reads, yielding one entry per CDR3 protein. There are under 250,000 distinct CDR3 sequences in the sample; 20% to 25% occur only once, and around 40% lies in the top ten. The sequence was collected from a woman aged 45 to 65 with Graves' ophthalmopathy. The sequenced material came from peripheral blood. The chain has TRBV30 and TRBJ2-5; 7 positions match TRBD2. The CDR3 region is CAWSALGEGFQETQYF. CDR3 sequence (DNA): TGTGCCTGGAGTGCCTTGGGGGAGGGCTTCCAAGAGACCCAGTACTTC.